These T cell receptor beta chains were read from a single sample in a study of cytomegalovirus exposure and HLA in healthy donors. Sequenced by immunoSEQ multiplex PCR; TCRdb stores in-frame clones only, minus some. The sample holds more than 110,000 clones, 60% to 80% seen once. Material for sequencing was PBMCs. These receptors originate from a man aged 18-30 years in good health and CMV-seronegative. CDR3s include the opening cysteine and the closing phenylalanine or tryptophan. Each record gives: D gene, J gene, V gene, CDR3 protein. The D gene is left open where the match is weak.

. | TRBJ2-3 | TRBV13 | CASSLGQGRTDTQYF
. | TRBJ2-5 | TRBV5-1 | CASSSQWPGQETQYF
. | TRBJ1-1 | TRBV5-1 | CASSLPGNTEAFF
. | TRBJ1-5 | TRBV29-1 | CSVELGANQPQHF
. | TRBJ1-1 | TRBV19 | CASSISRWFIGGQNTEAFF
TRBD1 | TRBJ2-7 | TRBV5-1 | CASSTEKYRGNYEQYF
. | TRBJ2-4 | TRBV13 | CASSLKGGNHLGKNIQYF
. | TRBJ2-3 | TRBV21-1 | CASCSTGDCTDTQYF
TRBD1 | TRBJ1-4 | TRBV9 | CASSVAGTGNEKLFF
TRBD1 | TRBJ2-7 | TRBV5-1 | CASSPGQGSSYEQYF
TRBD2 | TRBJ2-3 | TRBV7-2 | CASSPQRSGAHTDTQYF
. | TRBJ1-6 | TRBV7-9 | CSSSPSSSSYNSPLHF
TRBD1 | TRBJ1-2 | TRBV9 | CASSVKQGAWNYGYTF
TRBD1 | TRBJ1-6 | TRBV7-9 | CASSRGGQGNSPLHF
. | TRBJ2-7 | TRBV4-1 | CASSYKPTESYEQYF
. | TRBJ1-1 | TRBV7-2 | CASSSEPRGTEAFF
TRBD1 | TRBJ1-6 | TRBV7-3 | CASSSTGNSPLHF
TRBD1 | TRBJ2-7 | TRBV5-1 | CASSQGASYEQYF
. | TRBJ1-4 | TRBV2 | CASSGWGGGEKLFF
. | TRBJ1-5 | TRBV19 | CASSIETEPRQPQHF
. | TRBJ1-4 | TRBV15 | CATSRGLTGRTNEKLFF
. | TRBJ1-3 | TRBV6-5 | CASSSETGFPGNTIYF
. | TRBJ1-2 | TRBV7-2 | CASSLATGIRTNYGYTF
. | TRBJ1-2 | TRBV19 | CARPPGLSGGYTF
. | TRBJ2-7 | TRBV7-3 | CASSLFRGANYEQYF
. | TRBJ1-6 | TRBV27 | CASSSYDRSNNSPLHF
. | TRBJ1-2 | TRBV5-1 | CASSLGDASNYGYTF
. | TRBJ2-5 | TRBV19 | CASSIDSAGAGETQYF
. | TRBJ1-5 | TRBV12-5 | CASGFLAGAQPQHF
. | TRBJ1-3 | TRBV10-3 | CAISESGGPSSGNTIYF
. | TRBJ2-7 | TRBV6-1 | CASSEGHEQYF
TRBD1 | TRBJ2-5 | TRBV29-1 | CSVEKGTGTGTETQYF
TRBD1 | TRBJ1-2 | TRBV14 | CASSLRQGHGYTF
. | TRBJ2-6 | TRBV19 | CASSMGVNGANVLTF
TRBD1 | TRBJ2-3 | TRBV2 | CASSRTGSTDTQYF
TRBD1 | TRBJ2-5 | TRBV6-5 | CASPQGQGGETQYF
. | TRBJ1-2 | TRBV21-1 | CASSKARGSEGPYGYTF
TRBD1 | TRBJ1-5 | TRBV2 | CASSATGGGNQPQHF
. | TRBJ2-7 | TRBV6-5 | CASSYSQGGSYEQYF
. | TRBJ1-5 | TRBV7-8 | CASSLTRAHSNQPQHF
TRBD1 | TRBJ1-2 | TRBV15 | CATSRAGTGDYTF
. | TRBJ2-1 | TRBV7-2 | CASSSPTGYEQFF
TRBD1 | TRBJ1-6 | TRBV4-3 | CASSPREGQGSPLHF
TRBD1 | TRBJ1-1 | TRBV18 | CASSPQQGAGLNTEAFF
TRBD2 | TRBJ2-7 | TRBV12-5 | CASGLVPWTSGPGQQYF
. | TRBJ1-3 | TRBV5-5 | CASADRPSGNTIYF
. | TRBJ1-3 | TRBV11-2 | CASSSLKISGNTIYF
TRBD2 | TRBJ2-2 | TRBV7-2 | CASSLVYRGGANTGELFF
. | TRBJ2-3 | TRBV27 | CASSFGRNTDTQYF
TRBD1 | TRBJ2-3 | TRBV30 | CAWSVQGLRGRLDF
. | TRBJ2-6 | TRBV5-1 | CASSLAGANVLTF
. | TRBJ1-2 | TRBV18 | CASSLPKRAYGYTF